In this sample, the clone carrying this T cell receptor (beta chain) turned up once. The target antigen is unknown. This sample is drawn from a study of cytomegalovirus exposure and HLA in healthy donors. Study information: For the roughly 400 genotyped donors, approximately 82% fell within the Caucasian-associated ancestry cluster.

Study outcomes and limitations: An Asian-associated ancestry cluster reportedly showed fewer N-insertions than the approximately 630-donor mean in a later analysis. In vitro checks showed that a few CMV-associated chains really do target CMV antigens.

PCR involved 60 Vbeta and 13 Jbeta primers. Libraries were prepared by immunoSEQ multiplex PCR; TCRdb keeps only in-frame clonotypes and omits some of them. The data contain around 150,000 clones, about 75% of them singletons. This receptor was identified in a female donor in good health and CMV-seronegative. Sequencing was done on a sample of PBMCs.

CDR3 region: CASRAATKQFF. CDR3 coding DNA: TGTGCCAGTAGAGCGGCCACTAAGCAGTTCTTC. The chain combines TRBV19 with TRBJ2-1; possibly TRBD2 for D (5 bases). The germline CDR1 and CDR2 sequences are LNHDA and SQIVND (reference sequence). The CDR3 length is 11 residues. V shed 6 bases and J shed 11 bases, with 11 bases lying between them.